This T cell receptor beta chain is drawn from a study of identical twins. In this sample, this clonotype turned up a few times. Antigen specificity is unknown. TCRdb used MiXCR to reprocess the 5' RACE reads, holding one entry per CDR3 protein. Of 500,000 to 600,000 distinct CDR3 sequences in the sample, around 20% were seen once. Study-level findings and limits: Modelling approaches yielded underestimates of out-of-frame TCR alpha sharing between monozygotic twins.

V gave up 5 bases and J gave up 2 bases; unmatched junction bases: 6. The length of the CDR3 is 14 residues. Per the germline V gene, CDR1 is LGHNT and CDR2 is FRNRAP. The same sample was also used in a study of T cells expressing NK-cell markers. That work contributes: In sorted CD3+CD56+NKG2C+, CD3+CD56+NKG2C- and CD3+CD56-NKG2C+ T cells, TCR beta repertoires were obtained. Also leading the CD3+CD56-NKG2C+ fraction in a few donors were these clonotypes.

The rearrangement uses TRBV12-5 and TRBJ2-7, with TRBD1 identical over 7 bases. This TCR came from a woman aged 18-29 years in good health. Sequences were obtained from CD4+ T cells sorted from blood. CDR3 DNA: TGTGCTAGTGGTCCTGGGGACAGCCCCTACGAGCAGTACTTC. This encodes CASGPGDSPYEQYF. Variable domain in full (rest from reference TRBV12-5 and TRBJ2-7): DARVTQTPRHKVTEMGQEVTMRCQPILGHNTVFWYRQTMMQGLELLAYFRNRAPLDDSGMPKDRFSAEMPDATLATLKIQPSEPRDSAVYFCASGPGDSPYEQYFGPGTRLTVT.